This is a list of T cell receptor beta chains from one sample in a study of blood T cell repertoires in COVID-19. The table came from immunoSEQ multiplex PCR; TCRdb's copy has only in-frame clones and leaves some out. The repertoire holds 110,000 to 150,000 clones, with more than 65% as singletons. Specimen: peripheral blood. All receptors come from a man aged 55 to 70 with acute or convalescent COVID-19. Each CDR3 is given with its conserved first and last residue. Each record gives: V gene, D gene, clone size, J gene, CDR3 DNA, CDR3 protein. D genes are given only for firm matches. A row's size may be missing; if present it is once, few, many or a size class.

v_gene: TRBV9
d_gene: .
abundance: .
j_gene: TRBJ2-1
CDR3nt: TGTGCCAGCAGCGTAGGAGAGCGGGACAATGAGCAGTTCTTC
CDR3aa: CASSVGERDNEQFF

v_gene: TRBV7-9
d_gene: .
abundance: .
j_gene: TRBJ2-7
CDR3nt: TGTGCCAGCAGCCCACAGGGAATCCCCTACGAGCAGTACTTC
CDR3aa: CASSPQGIPYEQYF

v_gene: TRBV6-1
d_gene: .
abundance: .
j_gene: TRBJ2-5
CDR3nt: TGTGCCAGCAGTGAAATGGCAGGGGTGGAGACCCAGTACTTC
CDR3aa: CASSEMAGVETQYF

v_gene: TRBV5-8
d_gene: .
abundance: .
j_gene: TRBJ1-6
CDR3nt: TGTGCCAGCAGCCCCGGACAGAATAATTCACCCCTCCACTTT
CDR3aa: CASSPGQNNSPLHF

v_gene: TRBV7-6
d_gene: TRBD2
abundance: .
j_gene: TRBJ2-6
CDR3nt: TGTGCCAGCAGCTTAGGGCTAGCGGGACCTGGGGCCAACGTCCTGACTTTC
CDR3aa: CASSLGLAGPGANVLTF

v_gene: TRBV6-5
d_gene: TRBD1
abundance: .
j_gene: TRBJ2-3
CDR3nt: TGTGCCAGCAGTTATGAGCGGGACAGGGGGATAAAGCAGTATTTT
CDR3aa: CASSYERDRGIKQYF

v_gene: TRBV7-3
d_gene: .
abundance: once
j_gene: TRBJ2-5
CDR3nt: TGTGCCAGCAGCCTCGGCGGGGTCCGGGAGACCCAGTACTTC
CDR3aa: CASSLGGVRETQYF

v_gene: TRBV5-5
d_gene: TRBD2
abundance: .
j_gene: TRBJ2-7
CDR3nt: TGTGCCAGCAGCTTAACGGGGGGCGAGCAGTACTTC
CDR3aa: CASSLTGGEQYF

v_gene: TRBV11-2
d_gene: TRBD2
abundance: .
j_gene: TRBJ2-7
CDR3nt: TGTGCCAGCAGCTGGGGGGGGAGGGCCTACGAGCAGTACTTC
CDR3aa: CASSWGGRAYEQYF

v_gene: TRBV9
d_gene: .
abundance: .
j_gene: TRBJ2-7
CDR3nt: TGTGCCAGCAGCCCAGCAGGTCGAGGGATCAACGAGCAGTACTTC
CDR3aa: CASSPAGRGINEQYF

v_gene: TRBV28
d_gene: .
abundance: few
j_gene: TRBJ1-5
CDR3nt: TGTGCCAGCAGTTTAACCTCAGTCTATCAGCCCCAGCATTTT
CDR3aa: CASSLTSVYQPQHF

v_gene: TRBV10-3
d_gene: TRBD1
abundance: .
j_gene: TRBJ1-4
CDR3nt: TGTGCCATCAGTGAGGCGGGACAGGGCTTTCGCGAAAAACTGTTTTTT
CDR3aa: CAISEAGQGFREKLFF

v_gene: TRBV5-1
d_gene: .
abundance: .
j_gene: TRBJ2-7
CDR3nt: TGCGCCAGCAGCCCCGGACAGTGGTACTCCTACGAGCAGTACTTC
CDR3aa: CASSPGQWYSYEQYF

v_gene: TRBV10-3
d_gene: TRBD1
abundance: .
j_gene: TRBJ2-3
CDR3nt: TGTGCCATTACAGGGGACAGGGAGACAGATACGCAGTATTTT
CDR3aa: CAITGDRETDTQYF

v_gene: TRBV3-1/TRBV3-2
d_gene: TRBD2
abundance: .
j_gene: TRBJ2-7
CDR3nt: TGTGCCAGCAGCCAATGGACTAGCGGCGACGAGCAGTACTTC
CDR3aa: CASSQWTSGDEQYF

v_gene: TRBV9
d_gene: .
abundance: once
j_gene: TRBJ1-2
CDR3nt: TGTGCCAGCAGCCCCGAGGGAGGGTTTGAAGGCTATGGCTACACCTTC
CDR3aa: CASSPEGGFEGYGYTF

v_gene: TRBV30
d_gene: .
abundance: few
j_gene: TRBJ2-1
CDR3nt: TGTGCCTGGAGTACAGGACCTCGATACAATGAGCAGTTCTTC
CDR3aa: CAWSTGPRYNEQFF

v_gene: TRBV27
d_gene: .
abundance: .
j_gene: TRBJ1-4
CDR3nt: TGTGCCAGCAGTAAGAAGGGGTTTGGGGAAAGTTCGATACTGTTTTTT
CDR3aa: CASSKKGFGESSILFF

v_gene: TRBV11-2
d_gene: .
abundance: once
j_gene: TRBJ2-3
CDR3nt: TGTGCCAGCAGCTTAACCCGGGAGCCACCAGGTTTGCAGTATTTT
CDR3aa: CASSLTREPPGLQYF

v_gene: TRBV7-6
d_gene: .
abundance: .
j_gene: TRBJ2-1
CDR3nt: TGTGCCAGCAGCTTACTGAGCTCCTACAATGAGCAGTTCTTC
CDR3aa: CASSLLSSYNEQFF

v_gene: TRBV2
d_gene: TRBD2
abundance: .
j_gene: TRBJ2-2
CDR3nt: TGTGCCAGCACCCCCGTTCGAGCGGGGGGGGGTGGGCTGTTTTTT
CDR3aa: CASTPVRAGGGGLFF

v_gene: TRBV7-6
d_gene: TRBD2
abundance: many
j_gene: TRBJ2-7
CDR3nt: TGTGCCAGCAGCGCCGGGACTAGCGGGGACTTGGAGCAGTACTTC
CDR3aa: CASSAGTSGDLEQYF

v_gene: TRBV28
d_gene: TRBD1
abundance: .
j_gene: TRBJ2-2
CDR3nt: TGTGCCAGCAGTTTGCCAGGGGGTTTCACCGGGGAGCTGTTTTTT
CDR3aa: CASSLPGGFTGELFF

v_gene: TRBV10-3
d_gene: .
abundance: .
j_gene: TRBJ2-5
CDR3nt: TGTGCCATCAGTGAGTCGGGCGCGGGTCGGGAGACCCAGTACTTC
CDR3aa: CAISESGAGRETQYF

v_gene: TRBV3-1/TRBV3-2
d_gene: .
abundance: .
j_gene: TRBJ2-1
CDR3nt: TGTGCCAGCAGCCACGAGGGCTATGAGCAGTTCTTC
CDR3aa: CASSHEGYEQFF

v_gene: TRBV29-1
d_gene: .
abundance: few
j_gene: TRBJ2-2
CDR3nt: TGCAGCGTTCCCGGATGGGGCGGCGGGGAGCTGTTTTTT
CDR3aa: CSVPGWGGGELFF

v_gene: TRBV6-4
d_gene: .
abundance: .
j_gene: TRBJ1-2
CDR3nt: TGTGCCAGCAGTGGTGGAGCTAACTATGGCTACACCTTC
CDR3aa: CASSGGANYGYTF

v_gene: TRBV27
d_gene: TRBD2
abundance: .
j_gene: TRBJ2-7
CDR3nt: TGTGCCAGCACCAAGTTAGGACTAGCGGGGACCTACGAGCAGTACTTC
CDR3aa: CASTKLGLAGTYEQYF

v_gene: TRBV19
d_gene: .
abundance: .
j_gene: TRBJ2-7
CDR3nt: TGTGCCAGTAGTGACCACAGCAATCTCCGGTACGAGCAGTACTTC
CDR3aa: CASSDHSNLRYEQYF

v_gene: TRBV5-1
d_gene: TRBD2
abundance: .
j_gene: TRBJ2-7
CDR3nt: TGCGCCAGCAGCTTGTCTAGCGGGACTTACGAGCAGTACTTC
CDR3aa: CASSLSSGTYEQYF

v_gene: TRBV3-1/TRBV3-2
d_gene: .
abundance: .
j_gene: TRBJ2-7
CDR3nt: TGTGCCAGCAGCCAAGGAGTGGGAGTGGTGTTCGAGCAGTACTTC
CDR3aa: CASSQGVGVVFEQYF